The 21 T cell receptor beta chains in this list originate from one sample, sequenced in a study of shared clonotypes between healthy human individuals. The method was immunoSEQ multiplex PCR; TCRdb's version includes in-frame clones alone and lacks a portion of them. The data show 470,000 or so clones, around four fifths seen once. Input material: PBMCs. The receptors originated from a woman aged 40 to 55 in good health. Some clones in this sample may be carry-over from other donors' samples.

The V gene is TRBV15, the J gene TRBJ1-2; a weak D match, TRBD1 (5 bases). The CDR3 runs 12 residues. CDR1 and CDR2 from the germline V gene are LNHNV and YYDKDF (reference sequence). Trimming removed 5 bases at V and 5 bases at J, with 9 bases between. The CDR3 DNA follows: TGTGCCACCAGCCTAGACAGATATGGCTACACCTTC. Translation: CATSLDRYGYTF.

The chain links TRBV2 to TRBJ1-5; unclear D gene. CDR3 size: 16 residues. Deletions cut 3 bases from V and 2 bases from J, with 14 bases between. CDR1 SNHLY and CDR2 FYNNEI come from the germline V gene. The CDR3 region has the DNA TGTGCCAGCAGTGATCGGGTCGGTGGGCGCAATCAGCCCCAGCATTTT. The encoded protein is CASSDRVGGRNQPQHF. The full variable domain, completed using reference TRBV2 and TRBJ1-5, is EPEVTQTPSHQVTQMGQEVILRCVPISNHLYFYWYRQILGQKVEFLVSFYNNEISEKSEIFDDQFSVERPDGSNFTLKIRSTKLEDSAMYFCASSDRVGGRNQPQHFGDGTRLSIL.

The chain combines TRBV28 with TRBJ2-5; TRBD1 or TRBD2 may be the D gene (5 bases each). The germline gives CDR1 MDHEN, CDR2 SYDVKM. The CDR3 is made up of 14 amino acids. V lost 3 bases and J 7 bases, leaving 15 bases between the germline ends. CDR3 bases: TGTGCCAGCAGTTTTCTCGGACAAGAGGGGACCCAGTACTTC. Protein: CASSFLGQEGTQYF.

On this clone: The same CDR3 is also encoded by other DNA sequences in this sample. This rearrangement joins TRBV28 to TRBJ2-7; D is ambiguous. The CDR3 has 11 amino acids. V lost 3 bases, J lost 4 bases, and 4 bases lay in between. Germline CDR1 is MDHEN and CDR2 is SYDVKM. As DNA, the CDR3 is TGTGCCAGCAGTTTCAATTACGAGCAGTACTTC. Translation gives CASSFNYEQYF. Full variable domain (remainder filled in from reference TRBV28 and TRBJ2-7): DVKVTQSSRYLVKRTGEKVFLECVQDMDHENMFWYRQDPGLGLRLIYFSYDVKMKEKGDIPEGYSVSREKKERFSLILESASTNQTSMYLCASSFNYEQYFGPGTRLTVT.

This clone was detected only a few times. The genes are TRBV30 and TRBJ2-5, with D perhaps given as TRBD1 or TRBD2 (5 bases each). Germline assignment: CDR1 GTSNPN and CDR2 SVGIG (reference sequence). The CDR3 runs to 12 residues. V lost 3 bases, J lost 5 bases, and 10 bases lay in between. The chain's CDR3 is CAWSREWETQYF. CDR3 bases: TGTGCCTGGAGCAGGGAGTGGGAGACCCAGTACTTC.

The rearrangement links TRBV9 to TRBJ1-1; D ambiguous. The CDR3 loop spans 14 amino acids. CDR1 is SGDLS and CDR2 is YYNGEE in the germline V gene. Trimming removed 4 bases at V and 4 bases at J, with 14 bases between. The CDR3: CASSPNSYLTEAFF. CDR3 sequence (DNA): TGTGCCAGCAGCCCCAACAGCTATCTCACTGAAGCTTTCTTT.

The rearrangement joins TRBV9 to TRBJ1-2, with unresolved D. The CDR3 extends over 14 amino acids. Germline values: CDR1 SGDLS, CDR2 YYNGEE. The V gene lost 6 bases and the J gene lost 5 bases, with 17 bases spanning the gap. The CDR3: CASNSPTLGYGYTF. CDR3 in DNA: TGTGCCAGCAACAGCCCGACCCTAGGGTATGGCTACACCTTC. Variable domain in full (rest from reference TRBV9 and TRBJ1-2): DSGVTQTPKHLITATGQRVTLRCSPRSGDLSVYWYQQSLDQGLQFLIQYYNGEERAKGNILERFSAQQFPDLHSELNLSSLELGDSALYFCASNSPTLGYGYTFGSGTRLTVV.

This clone occurred a few times. The CDR3 loop is CASSPNNQETQYF. DNA for the CDR3: TGTGCCAGCTCACCAAATAACCAAGAGACCCAGTACTTC. The rearrangement uses TRBV18 and TRBJ2-5; no clear D gene. The CDR3 contains 13 residues. The ends were cut back, 2 bases at V and 0 bases at J, with 4 bases in the middle. Germline assignment: CDR1 KGHSH and CDR2 LQKENI.

This clone showed up just a few times. This chain uses TRBV7-2 with TRBJ2-7; TRBD1 is a possible D gene (7 bases). This CDR3 comprises 14 residues. V lost 7 bases, J lost 2 bases, and 15 bases lay in between. Germline V CDR1 and CDR2: SGHTA, FQGNSA. The CDR3 region is CASIPRGTAYEQYF. The CDR3 coding sequence is TGTGCCAGCATTCCCCGGGGGACAGCCTACGAGCAGTACTTC.

The genes are TRBV2 and TRBJ2-3; 12 bases fit TRBD2. V was pared by 10 bases and J by 5 bases, with 13 bases of the junction left unmatched. Per the germline V gene, CDR1 is SNHLY and CDR2 is FYNNEI. The CDR3 runs to 16 residues. This chain's CDR3 is CATSHLTSGSGDTQYF. The CDR3 nucleotides read TGTGCCACCTCCCACCTGACTAGCGGGAGTGGAGATACGCAGTATTTT.

V and J are TRBV28 and TRBJ2-4; no reliable D call. V dropped 5 bases and J dropped 0 bases, with 11 bases sitting between them. This CDR3 comprises 15 residues. Germline V lookup: CDR1 MDHEN, CDR2 SYDVKM. The CDR3 sequence is CASSARWGAKNIQYF. The CDR3, as DNA: TGTGCCAGCAGTGCCCGGTGGGGAGCCAAAAACATTCAGTACTTC.

The chain's CDR3 is CAISGQGRTEAFF. The CDR3 nucleotides read TGTGCCATCAGTGGACAGGGAAGGACTGAAGCTTTCTTT. The genes are TRBV10-3 and TRBJ1-1, with 7 bases identical to TRBD1. The germline CDR1 and CDR2 sequences are ENHRY and SYGVKD. The CDR3 runs 13 residues. V shed 4 bases and J 5 bases; nucleotides not matched to a gene: 4.

This clone was detected only once. The chain is built from TRBV6-1 and TRBJ2-1; 7 nucleotides match TRBD2. The CDR3 loop spans 15 amino acids. Germline trimming cut 2 bases from V and 2 bases from J; bases unmatched to any gene: 3. In germline, CDR1 is MNHNS, CDR2 SASEGT. The chain's CDR3 is CASSESAGAYNEQFF. The CDR3 DNA is TGTGCCAGCAGTGAATCTGCGGGAGCCTACAATGAGCAGTTCTTC.

The rearrangement joins TRBV2 to TRBJ2-5; weak D call: TRBD1 (5 bases). Germline assignment: CDR1 SNHLY and CDR2 FYNNEI. Trimming removed 0 bases from V and 4 bases from J, with 12 bases in between. The CDR3 is 15 amino acids. The CDR3 DNA follows: TGTGCCAGCAGTGAAGCTTTGGGTAGGGGAGAGACCCAGTACTTC. Translation gives CASSEALGRGETQYF. Combining the CDR3 with reference TRBV2 and TRBJ2-5 gives the whole variable domain EPEVTQTPSHQVTQMGQEVILRCVPISNHLYFYWYRQILGQKVEFLVSFYNNEISEKSEIFDDQFSVERPDGSNFTLKIRSTKLEDSAMYFCASSEALGRGETQYFGPGTRLLVL.

The V gene is TRBV2, the J gene TRBJ2-7; possibly TRBD1 for D (6 bases). This CDR3 has 15 amino acids. V lost 4 bases and J 5 bases, leaving 18 bases between the germline ends. Germline CDR1 is SNHLY and CDR2 is FYNNEI. The DNA of the CDR3 is TGTGCCAGCAGTGCCCAACCGGGACATATCAACGAGCAGTACTTC. Translating it yields CASSAQPGHINEQYF.

The genes are TRBV11-2 and TRBJ2-2; tentatively, D is TRBD2 (6 bases). Trimming removed 3 bases from V and 7 bases from J, with 24 bases in between. CDR3 length: 18 residues. Looked up from germline, CDR1 is SGHAT and CDR2 is FQNNGV. The CDR3 region is CASSLFRGRPAGSGELFF. The CDR3 coding sequence is TGTGCCAGCAGCTTGTTTCGGGGGAGGCCGGCCGGGAGCGGGGAGCTGTTTTTT.

This chain joins TRBV7-2 and TRBJ1-5; D gene unclear. Germline-derived CDR1 and CDR2 are SGHTA and FQGNSA. The ends were cut back, 1 base at V and 5 bases at J, with 12 bases in the middle. The CDR3 loop spans 15 amino acids. The CDR3 region is CASSLGPPGYQPQHF. The CDR3 DNA follows: TGTGCCAGCAGCTTAGGGCCTCCAGGATATCAGCCCCAGCATTTT. The full variable domain, completed using reference TRBV7-2 and TRBJ1-5, is GAGVSQSPSNKVTEKGKDVELRCDPISGHTALYWYRQSLGQGLEFLIYFQGNSAPDKSGLPSDRFSAERTGGSVSTLTIQRTQQEDSAVYLCASSLGPPGYQPQHFGDGTRLSIL.

This clone came up a few times. The chain carries TRBV7-2 and TRBJ1-4; D gene uncertain. Between the trimmed V and J ends, which lost 2 bases and 8 bases, there was a span of 9 bases. The germline CDR1 and CDR2 sequences are SGHTA and FQGNSA. This CDR3 region has 13 residues. The CDR3: CASSLSSAEKLFF. CDR3 nucleotides: TGTGCCAGCAGCTTAAGTTCGGCAGAAAAACTGTTTTTT.

The chain joins TRBV30 to TRBJ2-1; D possibly matches TRBD1 or TRBD2 (5 bases each). Germline values: CDR1 GTSNPN, CDR2 SVGIG (reference sequence). With 2 bases removed from V and 12 bases from J, the gap between germline ends came to 11 bases. The CDR3 sequence is 11 residues long. This CDR3 is CAWSTTGPQFF. The DNA of the CDR3 is TGTGCCTGGAGTACTACGGGACCGCAGTTCTTC.

In DNA, the CDR3 is TGTGCCAGCAGCTTAGATCCAGCGGGAGGAGCCTACAATGAGCAGTTCTTC. Protein product: CASSLDPAGGAYNEQFF. The V and J genes are TRBV11-2 and TRBJ2-1; TRBD2 aligns across 9 bases. From germline, CDR1 is SGHAT and CDR2 FQNNGV. There are 17 residues in the CDR3. V lost 0 bases and J lost 2; bases outside the gene matches: 5.

V gene TRBV5-4 combines with J gene TRBJ2-3; 13 nucleotides align to TRBD2. V lost 4 bases and J lost 8; bases outside the gene matches: 10. The CDR3 is 16 residues long. Germline V gives CDR1 SGHNT, CDR2 YYREEE (reference sequence). CDR3 nucleotides: TGTGCCAGCAGCCAGAGGACTAGCGGGAGTGGTGGTACGCAGTATTTT. Amino acid sequence: CASSQRTSGSGGTQYF. The full variable domain, its missing parts supplied by reference TRBV5-4 and TRBJ2-3, is ETGVTQSPTHLIKTRGQQVTLRCSSQSGHNTVSWYQQALGQGPQFIFQYYREEENGRGNFPPRFSGLQFPNYSSELNVNALELDDSALYLCASSQRTSGSGGTQYFGPGTRLTVL.